The 9 T cell receptor beta chains below were found in one sample sequenced in a study of early T cells in non-severe SARS-CoV-2 infection. TCRdb passed the 5' RACE reads through MiXCR, listing each CDR3 protein once. The sample has approximately 32,000 distinct CDR3 sequences, about 3.9% seen once; the top ten hold around 8.2%. The specimen sequenced was whole blood. These receptors all stem from an adult who was a healthcare worker with PCR-confirmed SARS-CoV-2 infection or an uninfected control (not recorded which).

This clonotype was detected many times. In DNA, the CDR3 is TGTGCCAGCAGCTTAGATCTGGGGGGAAAACTGTTTTTT. Translating it yields CASSLDLGGKLFF. J is TRBJ1-4 and V is TRBV7-9; D perhaps matches TRBD1 (5 bases). The CDR3 length is 13 residues. Trimming took 1 base from V and 10 from J, leaving 10 bases between them. The germline V gene has CDR1 SEHNR and CDR2 FQNEAQ (reference sequence).

In this sample, this clonotype turned up many times. The chain employs TRBV18 and TRBJ1-2, with a weak D call TRBD1 (6 bases). The CDR3 contains 15 residues. Germline loops: CDR1 KGHSH, CDR2 LQKENI. The V end was cut by 2 bases, the J end by 6 bases, with 16 bases between. As DNA, the CDR3 is TGTGCCAGCTCACCATCTGGGGGCGGCGGTGATGGCTACACCTTC. It translates to CASSPSGGGGDGYTF.

This clonotype was seen at least ten times. The V call is TRBV27, the J call TRBJ2-1, with TRBD2 identical over 10 bases. There are 17 residues in the CDR3. CDR1 and CDR2 from the germline V gene are MNHEY and SMNVEV (reference sequence). J gave up 2 bases and V 3 bases, and 7 bases lay outside the gene matches. CDR3 residues: CASSFPQREGPYNEQFF. CDR3 in DNA: TGTGCCAGCAGTTTCCCACAGCGGGAGGGCCCCTACAATGAGCAGTTCTTC.

Regarding this clonotype: One junction end disagrees with the germline gene, perhaps due to a read error. The V and J genes are TRBV5-1 and TRBJ1-1, with D possibly TRBD1 on 5 matching bases. Germline lookup yields CDR1 SGHRS and CDR2 YFSETQ. The CDR3 totals 15 residues. The CDR3 reads CASSLEPLGGTVAFF. For the CDR3, the DNA is TGCGCCAGCAGCTTGGAGCCATTAGGCGGGACTGTAGCTTTCTTT.

Ten or more counts support this clonotype. The chain couples TRBV11-2 to TRBJ2-5, with D possibly matching TRBD2 (7 bases). CDR1 is SGHAT, CDR2 FQNNGV, per germline. The CDR3 runs 15 residues. Trimming left V 3 bases short and J 4 bases short, with 15 bases between. DNA for the CDR3: TGTGCCAGCAGCTTGGGCACGGGGGGCCGAGAGACCCAGTACTTC. It encodes CASSLGTGGRETQYF.

This clonotype was detected many times. This chain joins TRBV29-1 and TRBJ1-2; D gene unclear. V lost 6 bases to trimming and J lost 5 bases, with 10 bases between them. Germline CDR1 is SQVTM and CDR2 is ANQGSEA. This CDR3 region has 11 residues. Here the CDR3 DNA reads TGCAGCGTCATAGGTCCGTATGGCTACACCTTC. Its protein is CSVIGPYGYTF.

This clonotype was seen repeatedly, ten times or more. The chain couples TRBV3-1 to TRBJ1-2; D not certain. The germline V gene has CDR1 LGHDT and CDR2 YNNKEL (reference sequence). The CDR3 length is 14 residues. V lost 0 bases, J lost 8 bases, and 13 bases lay in between. The CDR3 sequence is CASSQEGVRGGYTF. The DNA of the CDR3 is TGTGCCAGCAGCCAAGAGGGAGTAAGAGGAGGCTACACCTTC.

The sample holds many counts of this clonotype. This sequence joins TRBV7-9 and TRBJ2-7, with D possibly TRBD1 on 5 matching bases. CDR1 and CDR2 (germline): SEHNR, FQNEAQ (reference sequence). The CDR3 is 15 amino acids. The germline V and J ends were trimmed by 5 bases and 1 base, with 15 bases remaining between them. CDR3 loop: CASSPARAQSYEQYF. CDR3 bases: TGTGCCAGCAGCCCCGCCAGGGCCCAATCCTACGAGCAGTACTTC.

Points on this clonotype: This sequence may be a read error, since a much larger clone differs from it by one base. V and J are TRBV5-1 and TRBJ1-1; D perhaps matches TRBD1 (5 bases). The length of the CDR3 is 14 residues. CDR1 is SGHRS and CDR2 is YFSETQ in the germline V gene. The chain's CDR3 is CTSSFSGTNTEAFF. CDR3 bases: TGCACCAGCAGCTTTTCAGGGACGAACACTGAAGCTTTCTTT.